This T cell receptor (beta chain) was observed in a study of read filtering for tumor transcriptome and immune sequencing. Across the study: IR-seq gave about 4.05 to 11 million TCR reads per sample; RNA-seq gave about 80 to 1273.

Unmatched junction bases numbered 4, after V lost 5 bases and J lost 10 bases. Germline CDR1 KGHSH, CDR2 LQKENI. CDR3 length equals 13 residues. Molecular barcoded adaptors covering alpha/delta and beta/gamma chains were used on approximately 440 ng RNA. TCRdb called the reads again in MiXCR, with one record for every CDR3 protein. The data show 30,000 to 45,000 distinct CDR3 sequences, 13% to 15% seen once. The gene calls are TRBV18 and TRBJ1-6; TRBD1 agrees at 8 bases. Specimen: a population of CD138-negative cells sorted from bone marrow. The receptor comes from a donor at least 40 years old with multiple myeloma. CDR3 in amino acids: CASSGQGESPLHF. The CDR3 coding sequence is TGTGCCAGCTCAGGACAGGGAGAATCACCCCTCCACTTT.